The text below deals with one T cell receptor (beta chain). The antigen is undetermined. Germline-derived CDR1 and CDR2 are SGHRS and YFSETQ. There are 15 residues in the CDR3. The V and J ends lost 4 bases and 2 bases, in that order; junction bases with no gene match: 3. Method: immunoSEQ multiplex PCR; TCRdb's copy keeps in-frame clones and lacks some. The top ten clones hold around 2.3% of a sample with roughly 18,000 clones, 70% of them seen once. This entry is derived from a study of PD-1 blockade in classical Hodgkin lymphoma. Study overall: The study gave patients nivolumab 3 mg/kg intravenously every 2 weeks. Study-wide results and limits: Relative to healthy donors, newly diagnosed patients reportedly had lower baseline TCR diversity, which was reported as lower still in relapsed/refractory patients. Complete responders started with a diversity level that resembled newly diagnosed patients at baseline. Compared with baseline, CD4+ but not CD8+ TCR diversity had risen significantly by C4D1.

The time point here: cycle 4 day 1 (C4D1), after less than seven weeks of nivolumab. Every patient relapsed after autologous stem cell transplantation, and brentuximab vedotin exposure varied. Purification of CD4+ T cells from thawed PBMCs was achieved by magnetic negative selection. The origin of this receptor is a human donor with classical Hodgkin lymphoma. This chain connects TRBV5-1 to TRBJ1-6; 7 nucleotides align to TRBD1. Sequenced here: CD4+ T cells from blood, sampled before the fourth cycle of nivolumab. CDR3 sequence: CASSPGTAYNSPLHF. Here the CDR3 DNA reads TGCGCCAGCAGCCCCGGGACAGCCTATAATTCACCCCTCCACTTT.